Listed below are T cell receptor beta chains from one sample, sequenced in a study of siplizumab effects on memory and regulatory T cells. The table came from immunoSEQ multiplex PCR; TCRdb's copy has only in-frame clones and leaves some out. The data contain tens of thousands of clones, roughly 96% of them seen just once; the ten biggest clones take up roughly 0.097%. Sequenced sample: naive CD8+ T cells sorted from blood. Every receptor here comes from a human donor in good health. Both conserved end residues are trimmed from each CDR3.

V	J	length	CDR3
TRBV19	TRBJ2-3	12	ASSIGPARDTQY
TRBV27	TRBJ1-1	11	ATKGDLNTEAF
TRBV7-9	TRBJ2-2	13	ASSQPLGDDGELF
TRBV11-2	TRBJ2-2	12	ASSLVVSGGELF
TRBV7-3	TRBJ2-7	12	ASSPTGASYEQY
TRBV30	TRBJ1-1	9	AWSIGTEAF
TRBV7-9	TRBJ1-1	13	ASSFRDRGRGEAF
TRBV4-1	TRBJ2-1	11	ASSRDGNNEQF
TRBV19	TRBJ1-5	11	AGDPYSNQPQH
TRBV7-2	TRBJ2-3	13	ASSLGSGGRDTQY
TRBV15	TRBJ1-5	13	ATSRAEGPNQPQH
TRBV28	TRBJ2-5	12	ASSLLGGGETQY
TRBV28	TRBJ1-4	11	ASSLFGGEKLF
TRBV27	TRBJ1-5	11	ASSLSRVQPQH
TRBV27	TRBJ2-2	11	ASSALGGGELF
TRBV27	TRBJ1-2	11	ASSLVGYGGYT
TRBV18	TRBJ2-3	13	ASSLAPTSTDTQY
TRBV19	TRBJ1-2	10	ASRETGNGYT
TRBV27	TRBJ2-1	9	ASSLLAGRF
TRBV5-1	TRBJ1-1	14	ASSPGQPPLNTEAF
TRBV4-1	TRBJ2-7	11	ASSAGASYEQY
TRBV4-1	TRBJ1-1	13	ASSQVRAANTEAF
TRBV11-2	TRBJ2-7	14	ASSSAPTGAAYEQY
TRBV4-2	TRBJ1-1	11	ASRPGSGSEAF
TRBV10-3	TRBJ1-5	13	AISEYGQNNQPQH
TRBV1	TRBJ2-3	13	TSSQAFAGVDTQY
TRBV25-1	TRBJ1-3	10	ASSEGGNTIY
TRBV4-1	TRBJ1-1	13	ASSQGVTMATEAF